Shown below are 19 T cell receptor beta chains from a single sample sequenced in a study of glioma-infiltrating T cells. The iRepertoire nested amplicon-rescue multiplex PCR amplified TCR alpha and beta CDR3s from RNA. TCRdb passed the multiplex PCR reads through MiXCR, listing each CDR3 protein once. The table has over 70,000 distinct CDR3 sequences, less than 30% seen once. The sequenced sample consisted of glioma tissue, nonneoplastic brain tissue, or PBMCs (not recorded which). These receptors came from a human donor with low-grade glioma or glioblastoma, undergoing nonglioma brain surgery, or in good health (not recorded which).

The chain carries TRBV6-2 or TRBV6-3 and TRBJ1-1, with D tentatively TRBD1 (6 bases). Germline V lookup: CDR1 MNHEY, CDR2 SVGEGT. The V and J ends lost 7 bases and 1 base respectively, with 10 bases between them. CDR3 size: 13 residues. The CDR3 loop is CASKRGGNTEAFF. CDR3 nucleotide sequence: TGTGCCAGCAAGAGGGGGGGGAACACTGAAGCTTTCTTT.

This clonotype appeared many times. The chain is built from TRBV18 and TRBJ2-7; the D is unclear. The CDR3 is made up of 15 amino acids. Germline-derived CDR1 and CDR2 are KGHSH and LQKENI. V was cut by 3 bases and J by 2 bases, with 14 bases left in between. CDR3 sequence (DNA): TGTGCCAGCTCACCGGGATCTAGGCCTCCCTACGAGCAGTACTTC. This encodes CASSPGSRPPYEQYF.

This clonotype has at least ten counts. The chain links TRBV20-1 to TRBJ1-2, with D perhaps TRBD1 (5 bases). Looked up from germline, CDR1 is DFQATT and CDR2 is SNEGSKA (reference sequence). The CDR3 totals 14 residues. Trimming stripped 5 bases from V and 0 bases from J, with 13 bases between. CDR3: CSAPRDLANYGYTF. DNA for the CDR3: TGCAGTGCTCCCCGGGACCTCGCTAACTATGGCTACACCTTC.

This clonotype was seen a few times. This clone may be a read error of a much larger clone one base away. The rearrangement joins TRBV5-4 to TRBJ1-1, with D possibly being TRBD1 (5 bases). Germline CDR1 is SGHNT and CDR2 is YYREEE (reference sequence). V lost 2 bases to trimming and J lost 6 bases, with 14 bases between them. The CDR3 extends over 14 amino acids. As DNA, the CDR3 is TGTGCCAGCAGCTTTGGGGGGAAGCACGCTGAAGCTTTCTTT. Translation gives CASSFGGKHAEAFF.

This chain connects TRBV5-6 to TRBJ1-1, with 7 positions matching TRBD1. The J segment lost 0 bases and the V segment lost 3 bases, leaving 11 bases of the junction unmatched. In germline, CDR1 is SGHDT, CDR2 YYEEEE. The CDR3 is 17 residues long. CDR3 region: CASSSPLGGSMNTEAFF. Written as DNA, the CDR3 is TGTGCCAGCAGCTCCCCCTTAGGGGGCTCAATGAACACTGAAGCTTTCTTT. Combining the CDR3 with reference TRBV5-6 and TRBJ1-1 gives the whole variable domain DAGVTQSPTHLIKTRGQQVTLRCSPKSGHDTVSWYQQALGQGPQFIFQYYEEEERQRGNFPDRFSGHQFPNYSSELNVNALLLGDSALYLCASSSPLGGSMNTEAFFGQGTRLTVV.

This clonotype was seen repeatedly, ten times or more. The chain couples TRBV2 to TRBJ1-1; D not certain. Between the trimmed V and J ends, which lost 4 bases and 7 bases, there was a span of 10 bases. CDR3 length: 12 residues. CDR1 and CDR2 from the germline V gene are SNHLY and FYNNEI. For the CDR3, the DNA is TGTGCCAGCAGTGGTCGATACATTGAAGCTTTCTTT. Its protein product is CASSGRYIEAFF. Combining the CDR3 with reference TRBV2 and TRBJ1-1 gives the whole variable domain EPEVTQTPSHQVTQMGQEVILRCVPISNHLYFYWYRQILGQKVEFLVSFYNNEISEKSEIFDDQFSVERPDGSNFTLKIRSTKLEDSAMYFCASSGRYIEAFFGQGTRLTVV.

This clonotype was seen ten or more times. The genes are TRBV20-1 and TRBJ1-1; D is ambiguous. Germline V gene sequence: CDR1 DFQATT, CDR2 SNEGSKA (reference sequence). This CDR3 is 11 amino acids long. The CDR3 spells CSPRENTEAFF. In DNA, the CDR3 is TGCAGCCCTCGGGAGAACACTGAAGCTTTCTTT.

V and J are TRBV10-1 and TRBJ2-3; unclear D gene. CDR1 WNHNN and CDR2 SYGVQD come from the germline V gene (reference sequence). This CDR3 has 13 residues. V was trimmed by 0 bases and J by 4 bases, leaving 5 bases between them. CDR3 nucleotide sequence: TGCGCCAGCAGTGAGTCGACCCCAGATACGCAGTATTTT. It is translated as CASSESTPDTQYF.

About this clonotype itself: One junction end does not reproduce the germline sequence, and a read error may be involved. The chain recombines TRBV7-2 with TRBJ2-3, with 8 nucleotides matching TRBD2. This CDR3 has 15 residues. CDR1 and CDR2 from the germline V gene are SGHTA and FQGNSA. CDR3 nucleotides: TGTGCCAGCGGCTTAGTTAGCGGGACCACAGATACGCAGTATTTT. It translates to CASGLVSGTTDTQYF. The full variable domain, completed using reference TRBV7-2 and TRBJ2-3, is GAGVSQSPSNKVTEKGKDVELRCDPISGHTALYWYRQSLGQGLEFLIYFQGNSAPDKSGLPSDRFSAERTGGSVSTLTIQRTQQEDSAVYLCASGLVSGTTDTQYFGPGTRLTVL.

Worth noting for this clonotype: The junction departs from the called germline gene at one end, perhaps through a read error. The J gene is TRBJ1-5, the V gene TRBV18; 7 nucleotides match TRBD1. The CDR3 runs to 17 residues. Germline assignment: CDR1 KGHSH and CDR2 LQKENI. CDR3 nucleotides: TGTGCCAGCTCACCTGCTACCAAGACAGGGAGCAATCAGCCCCGGCATTTT. This translates into CASSPATKTGSNQPRHF.

As concerns this clonotype: A read error is possible here, since a much larger clone lies one base away. V usage is TRBV6-2 or TRBV6-3 and J usage is TRBJ2-1, with 7 nucleotides matching TRBD1. V lost 5 bases, J lost 0 bases, and 10 bases stayed unmatched. Germline loops: CDR1 MNHEY, CDR2 SVGEGT. The CDR3 length is 17 residues. DNA for the CDR3: TGTGCCAGCAGTGACCCCCGACAGGGAACCTCCTACAATGAGCAGTTCTTC. Amino acids: CASSDPRQGTSYNEQFF.

The rearrangement links TRBV7-2 to TRBJ2-6; D tentatively fits TRBD1 or TRBD2 (5 bases each). The CDR3 covers 17 residues. The V end was cut by 8 bases, the J end by 0 bases, with 17 bases between. Germline V gives CDR1 SGHTA, CDR2 FQGNSA. The DNA of the CDR3 is TGTGCCAGCGGACTTGTGGGGCGGGCCTCTGGGGCCAACGTCCTGACTTTC. Translated, it gives CASGLVGRASGANVLTF.

This clonotype was counted a few times. A much bigger clone sits one base away, suggesting this may be a read error. This sequence joins TRBV7-2 and TRBJ1-5; D unresolved. The CDR3 runs to 14 residues. Looked up from germline, CDR1 is SGHTA and CDR2 is FQGNSA. CDR3 coding DNA: TGTGCCAGCAGCTTAGTGGCCAGCAATCAGCCCAAGCATTTT. This translates into CASSLVASNQPKHF.

At least ten counts were recorded for this clonotype. Here the CDR3 reads CASGGTVNTEAFF. The CDR3 DNA sequence: TGCGCCAGCGGGGGGACAGTGAACACTGAAGCTTTCTTT. This sequence joins TRBV10-2 and TRBJ1-1, with 7 bases lining up with TRBD1. With 8 bases clipped from V and 0 bases from J, the junction kept 3 bases outside the gene matches. This CDR3 spans 13 amino acids. The germline V gene encodes CDR1 WSHSY and CDR2 SAAADI.

There are many counts of this clonotype. V is TRBV6-4 and J is TRBJ1-1; no clear D gene. The germline V and J ends were trimmed by 5 bases and 0 bases, with 7 bases remaining between them. Germline V gives CDR1 MRHNA, CDR2 SNTAGT. The CDR3 spans 13 residues. The CDR3 DNA follows: TGTGCCAGCAGTTTCCAGATGAACACTGAAGCTTTCTTT. It translates to CASSFQMNTEAFF.

V is TRBV5-6 and J is TRBJ1-2; D is unclear. The CDR3 consists of 15 residues. Germline V gives CDR1 SGHDT, CDR2 YYEEEE. Trimming shortened V by 4 bases and J by 0 bases, and 13 bases separated the two germline ends. CDR3 in amino acids: CASSTYPPANYGYTF. CDR3 coding DNA: TGTGCCAGCAGCACTTACCCCCCAGCTAACTATGGCTACACCTTC.

Ten or more counts support this clonotype. V gene TRBV20-1 combines with J gene TRBJ2-3; no clear D gene. The germline V gene has CDR1 DFQATT and CDR2 SNEGSKA (reference sequence). The CDR3 extends over 13 amino acids. V was cut by 3 bases and J by 2 bases, with 9 bases left in between. In DNA, the CDR3 is TGCAGTGCTAGCCTGGCAAACACAGATACGCAGTATTTT. This codes for CSASLANTDTQYF.

Notes on this clonotype: A read error is possible here, since a much larger clone lies one base away. The V gene is TRBV7-2, the J gene TRBJ1-2; D call uncertain. In germline, CDR1 is SGHTA, CDR2 FQGNSA. The CDR3 contains 12 residues. In DNA, the CDR3 is TGTGCCAGCAGCTTATATCACGGCGGCTACAACTTC. Protein product: CASSLYHGGYNF.

Worth noting for this clonotype: A single base separates this from a much larger clone, so it may be a read error. The V and J genes are TRBV2 and TRBJ1-1, with D tentatively TRBD1 (5 bases). The V end lost 11 bases, the J end lost 5 bases, and 15 bases lay between the germline ends. Germline values: CDR1 SNHLY, CDR2 FYNNEI. This CDR3 comprises 12 residues. CDR3 region: CAGKTVQTEAFF. The CDR3 bases are TGTGCCGGCAAGACAGTACAAACTGAAGCTTTCTTT. Drawing the rest from reference TRBV2 and TRBJ1-1, the complete variable domain is EPEVTQTPSHQVTQMGQEVILRCVPISNHLYFYWYRQILGQKVEFLVSFYNNEISEKSEIFDDQFSVERPDGSNFTLKIRSTKLEDSAMYFCAGKTVQTEAFFGQGTRLTVV.